One T cell receptor beta chain is described in this entry. The antigen it binds to is not known. No base-level quality is on record; no much larger clone is a single base apart. The CDR3 runs 13 amino acids, cysteine and phenylalanine included. Solely the CDR3 DNA is kept, with 39 bases framed from the first base. The germline V gene (reference sequence) sets CDR1 to LNHDA and CDR2 to SQIVND. Trimming at the junction amounts to 4 bases on V and 6 bases on J, and the germline ends lie 12 bases apart. These data are taken from a study of blood T cell repertoires in COVID-19 (dated by TCRdb to the early 2020s). Broadly, across the study: Samples from collaborators originated in the United States, Italy and Spain and spanned both the acute and convalescent phases of COVID-19. The material from the prospective study consisted of cDNA or gDNA derived from T cells, B-cell-depleted T cells, or PBMCs. Deeply sampled blood TCRbeta repertoires from subjects exposed to, actively infected with, or recovered from COVID-19 were included in the dataset. The repertoires were made available in a free public database intended to serve as a resource for research on the immune response to SARS-CoV-2. The samples were drawn from two sources: the first 160 participants of the ongoing ImmuneRACE study, and some 1,300 subjects contributed by 6 global collaborators. Nearly every sample came with metadata listing a de-identified subject ID, COVID-19 status, age in years and sex. Where HLA class I and class II types were available, the types were taken from metadata supplied by the sample provider, not from assay-based typing.

On the study overall, not on this receptor specifically: Clinical and demographic metadata were provided uncurated, with the amount varying by source and participant.

TCRbeta CDR3 regions were amplified from genomic DNA by means of the immunoSEQ Assay, a bias-controlled multiplex PCR. The published analysis was carried out like this. The number of nucleated cells in each sample was estimated from the amplification of reference gene primers within the assay. To quantify the absolute abundance of each unique TCRbeta CDR3 rearrangement, sequence reads were collapsed and filtered. For each sample, productive Simpson clonality was calculated as the square root of Simpson's diversity index across productive rearrangements. Drawn from immuneACCESS, this table holds only the in-frame rearrangements with V and J called that TCRdb kept. Clones are partly lost; checked studies trace under half to an unresolved V gene and leave the rest unexplained. The V and J calls and clone size are taken from that table; D and trimming were inferred from the DNA. This sample comprises over 150,000 clones, 82% of them detected only once. Together, the top ten hold approximately 10% of the sample.

Enrolling through a virtual design, the prospective study's participants ranged in age from roughly 18 to 95 years and lived across around 25 United States geographic areas. In the prospective study, participants were assigned to cohorts based on the clinical history participants reported in a screening survey and a study questionnaire. ImmuneRACE Cohort 3 recovered participants were defined by two consecutive negative NP/OP PCR tests, healthcare professional clearance, or symptom resolution. In the prospective study, mobile phlebotomists collected whole blood, serum and a nasopharyngeal or oropharyngeal swab from each participant. Participants in the prospective study had the option to provide additional blood draws and questionnaires over a roughly two-month period. Prospective study blood samples were shipped either frozen or at room temperature before DNA extraction.

The chain uses TRBV19 and TRBJ1-1; the D segment cannot be called with confidence. The TCR was taken from a man aged 35 to 55 who had recovered from COVID-19. The sequenced material came from PBMCs or T cells enriched from blood (not recorded which). The nucleotide sequence reads as follows: TGTGCCAGTAGTACGACCGGGAGGTCTGAAGCTTTCTTT. Its translation reads: CASSTTGRSEAFF.